These 24 T cell receptor beta chains came from one sample sequenced in a study of blood T cell repertoires in COVID-19. Sequencing was performed with immunoSEQ multiplex PCR; in TCRdb, only in-frame clones are kept and a portion is missing. This sample has about 290,000 clones; just under 85% occur once, and the top ten carry 4% to 5%. The sequenced sample was peripheral blood. The origin of the receptors is a woman in her 50s with active or convalescent COVID-19.

The rearrangement links TRBV7-9 to TRBJ1-1; D remains ambiguous. The CDR3 totals 13 residues. Germline V lookup: CDR1 SEHNR, CDR2 FQNEAQ (reference sequence). Trimming shortened V by 3 bases and J by 4 bases, and 9 bases separated the two germline ends. The CDR3 nucleotides read TGTGCCAGCAGCTTCGGCGGGGTCACTGAAGCTTTCTTT. It codes for CASSFGGVTEAFF. Using reference TRBV7-9 and TRBJ1-1 for the parts outside the CDR3, the full variable domain is DTGVSQNPRHKITKRGQNVTFRCDPISEHNRLYWYRQTLGQGPEFLTYFQNEAQLEKSRLLSDRFSAERPKGSFSTLEIQRTEQGDSAMYLCASSFGGVTEAFFGQGTRLTVV.

The chain has TRBV19 and TRBJ1-2; D not certain. CDR1 is LNHDA, CDR2 SQIVND, per germline (reference sequence). The CDR3 has 12 amino acids. V was clipped by 5 bases and J by 8 bases, with 12 bases between them. The CDR3 region is CASSPTRAGYTF. The CDR3 DNA follows: TGTGCCAGTAGTCCAACCCGAGCGGGCTACACCTTC.

This chain connects TRBV28 to TRBJ1-6, with a tentative D call TRBD1 (6 bases). The germline CDR1 and CDR2 sequences are MDHEN and SYDVKM. The CDR3 sequence is 16 residues long. V was cut by 5 bases and J by 6 bases, with 17 bases left in between. The CDR3 DNA sequence: TGTGCCAGCAGTCCCCAGGCGGGGGGCCTTAATTCACCCCTCCACTTT. Translated, it gives CASSPQAGGLNSPLHF. The full variable domain, in which reference TRBV28 and TRBJ1-6 provide the parts outside the CDR3, is DVKVTQSSRYLVKRTGEKVFLECVQDMDHENMFWYRQDPGLGLRLIYFSYDVKMKEKGDIPEGYSVSREKKERFSLILESASTNQTSMYLCASSPQAGGLNSPLHFGNGTRLTVT.

The V call is TRBV6-4, the J call TRBJ1-3; D remains ambiguous. Germline V lookup: CDR1 MRHNA, CDR2 SNTAGT. The CDR3 extends over 12 amino acids. V was trimmed by 9 bases and J by 0 bases, leaving 6 bases between them. CDR3 DNA: TGTGCCAGGGCATCCTCTGGAAACACCATATATTTT. It yields the protein CARASSGNTIYF.

The chain is built from TRBV15 and TRBJ1-2; D remains unclear. CDR3 length: 12 amino acids. V lost 5 bases to trimming and J lost 8 bases, with 12 bases between them. Germline V gene lookup returns CDR1 LNHNV and CDR2 YYDKDF (reference sequence). The CDR3 coding sequence is TGTGCCACCAGCCGGACCCGCGGGGGCTACACCTTC. It translates to CATSRTRGGYTF. Variable domain in full (rest from reference TRBV15 and TRBJ1-2): DAMVIQNPRYQVTQFGKPVTLSCSQTLNHNVMYWYQQKSSQAPKLLFHYYDKDFNNEADTPDNFQSRRPNTSFCFLDIRSPGLGDTAMYLCATSRTRGGYTFGSGTRLTVV.

The chain uses TRBV2 and TRBJ1-1, with D possibly matching TRBD1 (6 bases). Trimming took 6 bases from V and 4 from J, leaving 15 bases between them. The CDR3 extends over 14 amino acids. The germline V gene has CDR1 SNHLY and CDR2 FYNNEI. For the CDR3, the DNA is TGTGCCAGCAGCGACAGGACCTCGAGCACTGAAGCTTTCTTT. This sequence encodes CASSDRTSSTEAFF.

V and J are TRBV7-9 and TRBJ1-1, with unresolved D. Germline loops: CDR1 SEHNR, CDR2 FQNEAQ (reference sequence). This CDR3 is 12 amino acids long. Trimming removed 3 bases at V and 7 bases at J, with 9 bases between. Written as DNA, the CDR3 is TGTGCCAGCAGCTTTACGGGAGGTGAAGCTTTCTTT. Encoded protein: CASSFTGGEAFF. Supplemented by reference TRBV7-9 and TRBJ1-1, the full variable domain reads DTGVSQNPRHKITKRGQNVTFRCDPISEHNRLYWYRQTLGQGPEFLTYFQNEAQLEKSRLLSDRFSAERPKGSFSTLEIQRTEQGDSAMYLCASSFTGGEAFFGQGTRLTVV.

V is TRBV11-2 and J is TRBJ1-2; a weak D match, TRBD1 (5 bases). The germline V gene encodes CDR1 SGHAT and CDR2 FQNNGV. This CDR3 is built from 13 residues. V shed 3 bases and J shed 3 bases, with 8 bases lying between them. The CDR3 DNA sequence: TGTGCCAGCAGCTTTCAGGGTGACTATGGCTACACCTTC. Amino acids: CASSFQGDYGYTF. The whole variable domain, remainder taken from reference TRBV11-2 and TRBJ1-2, is EAGVAQSPRYKIIEKRQSVAFWCNPISGHATLYWYQQILGQGPKLLIQFQNNGVVDDSQLPKDRFSAERLKGVDSTLKIQPAKLEDSAVYLCASSFQGDYGYTFGSGTRLTVV.

In its sample, this clone was seen once. This CDR3 is CASSLTGLASETQYF. CDR3 in DNA: TGTGCCAGCAGCCTAACAGGACTAGCTTCGGAGACCCAGTACTTC. The chain recombines TRBV11-2 with TRBJ2-5; 8 nucleotides line up with TRBD2. Germline CDR1 is SGHAT and CDR2 is FQNNGV. The CDR3 runs 15 residues. J was trimmed by 5 bases and V by 5 bases; bases with no gene match: 10.

This rearrangement joins TRBV27 to TRBJ2-1; no firm D call. Germline CDR1 and CDR2: MNHEY and SMNVEV (reference sequence). This CDR3 comprises 15 residues. V was cut by 2 bases and J by 0 bases, with 8 bases left in between. The CDR3: CASSLDPGSYNEQFF. As DNA, the CDR3 is TGTGCCAGCAGTTTAGATCCGGGCTCCTACAATGAGCAGTTCTTC.

The J gene is TRBJ2-1, the V gene TRBV4-1; D may be TRBD1 (5 bases). The V end lost 1 base, the J end lost 0 bases, and 10 bases lay between the germline ends. The CDR3 extends over 16 amino acids. Germline lookup yields CDR1 MGHRA and CDR2 YSYEKL. The chain's CDR3 is CASSQGRQSSYNEQFF. In nucleotides, the CDR3 is TGCGCCAGCAGCCAAGGGAGACAGAGCTCCTACAATGAGCAGTTCTTC.

V gene TRBV19 combines with J gene TRBJ2-3, with TRBD2 matching over 8 bases. The germline V gene has CDR1 LNHDA and CDR2 SQIVND (reference sequence). The CDR3 has 16 amino acids. J gave up 3 bases and V 3 bases, and 8 bases lay outside the gene matches. This chain's CDR3 is CASSIGDLAGTDTQYF. The CDR3 DNA sequence: TGTGCCAGTAGTATCGGGGATTTAGCGGGAACAGATACGCAGTATTTT.

The chain recombines TRBV3-1 (or the pseudogene TRBV3-2) with TRBJ2-3, with D maybe TRBD2 (6 bases). V was shortened by 5 bases and J by 2 bases, with 8 bases between the two germline ends. This CDR3 contains 13 residues. Germline V CDR1 and CDR2: LGHDT, YNNKEL (reference sequence). CDR3 in amino acids: CASSGTVTDTQYF. CDR3 in DNA: TGTGCCAGCAGCGGGACTGTCACAGATACGCAGTATTTT.

Remarks on this clone: The identical CDR3 is also encoded by other nucleotide sequences in the sample. V gene TRBV5-8 combines with J gene TRBJ1-1; tentative D call: TRBD1 (5 bases). This CDR3 spans 13 amino acids. V lost 4 bases to trimming and J lost 3 bases, with 10 bases between them. Germline V gene sequence: CDR1 SGHTS, CDR2 YDEGEE. The CDR3 DNA follows: TGTGCCAGCAGCCCAGACAGCTACACTGAAGCTTTCTTT. Translating it yields CASSPDSYTEAFF.

The chain uses TRBV6-5 and TRBJ2-7; a possible D gene is TRBD2 (5 bases). The CDR3 contains 13 residues. V dropped 6 bases and J dropped 7 bases, with 16 bases sitting between them. Per germline, CDR1 MNHEY and CDR2 SVGAGI. In DNA form, the CDR3 reads TGTGCCAGCAGGCTCGGACTGGCGGGTGAGCAGTACTTC. Protein sequence: CASRLGLAGEQYF.

The rearrangement links TRBV2 to TRBJ2-3, with a tentative D call TRBD2 (5 bases). CDR1 is SNHLY and CDR2 is FYNNEI in the germline V gene. CDR3 length: 14 amino acids. Trimming left V 5 bases short and J 6 bases short, with 15 bases between. The CDR3 is CASSFPGGGDTQYF. CDR3 DNA: TGTGCCAGCAGTTTCCCCGGAGGTGGGGATACGCAGTATTTT.

The rearrangement links TRBV24-1 to TRBJ2-1; TRBD1 agrees at 7 bases. The CDR3 is 14 amino acids. J lost 7 bases, V lost 4 bases, and 6 bases had no gene match. Germline CDR1 and CDR2: KGHDR and SFDVKD. The CDR3, as DNA: TGTGCCACCAGTGACACCCGACAGGGAAATGAGCAGTTCTTC. It encodes CATSDTRQGNEQFF.

The chain uses TRBV30 and TRBJ1-2, with D hard to call. The CDR3 covers 12 residues. V lost 7 bases to trimming and J lost 1 base, with 10 bases between them. CDR1 and CDR2 from the germline V gene are GTSNPN and SVGIG (reference sequence). The CDR3: CASQLLNYGYTF. CDR3 coding DNA: TGTGCCTCACAGCTCCTTAACTATGGCTACACCTTC.

Of note for this clone: The same CDR3 also results from other DNA sequences found in this sample. The rearrangement links TRBV20-1 to TRBJ2-7; no definite D call. Looked up from germline, CDR1 is DFQATT and CDR2 is SNEGSKA (reference sequence). The CDR3 runs to 11 residues. With 3 bases removed from V and 2 bases from J, the gap between germline ends came to 5 bases. CDR3 nucleotides: TGCAGTGCTAGTTCGGCCTACGAGCAGTACTTC. Protein: CSASSAYEQYF.

J is TRBJ1-5 and V is TRBV11-3; TRBD1 matches at 9 bases. With V trimmed by 5 bases and J by 5 bases, 4 bases remained unmatched. The germline V gene encodes CDR1 SGHNT and CDR2 YENEEA. The CDR3 covers 14 residues. CDR3 sequence (DNA): TGTGCCAGCAGCCCCGGGACAGGGCATCAGCCCCAGCATTTT. This translates into CASSPGTGHQPQHF.

The chain has TRBV3-1 (or the pseudogene TRBV3-2) and TRBJ1-5, with 7 nucleotides matching TRBD1. Trimming cost V 1 base and J 9 bases; bases outside gene matches: 3. The CDR3 has 13 amino acids. CDR1 LGHDT and CDR2 YNNKEL come from the germline V gene (reference sequence). As DNA, the CDR3 is TGTGCCAGCAGCCAAGGAGGGGGCGGGCCCCAGCATTTT. This translates into CASSQGGGGPQHF.

J is TRBJ1-2 and V is TRBV6-5; perhaps TRBD1 as D (5 bases). Germline CDR1 reads MNHEY; CDR2 reads SVGAGI. V was cut by 10 bases and J by 3 bases, with 21 bases left in between. The CDR3 totals 15 residues. This CDR3 reads CATVLSWAGYYGYTF. The CDR3 bases are TGTGCCACCGTCCTTTCTTGGGCAGGGTACTATGGCTACACCTTC.

The chain employs TRBV20-1 and TRBJ1-1; D remains unclear. Germline CDR1 reads DFQATT; CDR2 reads SNEGSKA (reference sequence). The V gene lost 3 bases and the J gene lost 0 bases, with 14 bases spanning the gap. This CDR3 region has 15 residues. The CDR3 sequence: CSASAVRKLNTEAFF. The CDR3 DNA reads as TGCAGTGCTAGTGCAGTAAGAAAGTTGAACACTGAAGCTTTCTTT.

The V gene is TRBV18, the J gene TRBJ2-1, with 10 bases that match TRBD2. The junction had 18 bases not matched to a gene; V was cut back by 4 bases and J by 6 bases. CDR1 is KGHSH, CDR2 LQKENI, per germline. The CDR3 sequence is 19 residues long. CDR3 loop: CASSQLPGSGRAESNEQFF. CDR3 nucleotides: TGTGCCAGCTCACAACTCCCGGGGAGCGGGAGGGCCGAATCCAATGAGCAGTTCTTC.